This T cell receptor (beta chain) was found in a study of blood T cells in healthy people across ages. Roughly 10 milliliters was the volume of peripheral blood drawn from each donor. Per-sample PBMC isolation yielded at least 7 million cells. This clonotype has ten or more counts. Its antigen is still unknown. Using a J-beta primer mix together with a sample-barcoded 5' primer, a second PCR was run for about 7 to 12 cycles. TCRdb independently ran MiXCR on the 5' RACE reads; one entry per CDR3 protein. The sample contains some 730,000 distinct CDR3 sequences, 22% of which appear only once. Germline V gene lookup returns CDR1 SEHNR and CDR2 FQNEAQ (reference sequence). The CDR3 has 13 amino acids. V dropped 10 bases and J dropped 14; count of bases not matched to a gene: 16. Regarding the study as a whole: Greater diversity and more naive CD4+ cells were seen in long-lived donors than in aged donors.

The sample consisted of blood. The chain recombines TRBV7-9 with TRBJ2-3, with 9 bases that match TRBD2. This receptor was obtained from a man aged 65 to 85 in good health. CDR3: CATHSGGPDRSYF. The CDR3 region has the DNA TGTGCCACACATAGCGGGGGCCCGGATCGTTCGTATTTT.